The entry below describes one T cell receptor beta chain. This entry belongs to a study of T cell responses to AZD1222 COVID-19 vaccine. Profiling relied on immunoSEQ multiplex PCR, and the TCRdb table lists in-frame clones only, not all of them. Of tens of thousands of clones listed, about 93% are singletons. V gave up 2 bases and J gave up 9 bases, with 8 bases separating them. The CDR3 has 12 residues. Germline lookup yields CDR1 MNHNS and CDR2 SASEGT. The source material was peripheral blood, sampled 28 days after the second AZD1222 dose. The TCR originated in an adult who received the AZD1222 COVID-19 vaccine. The chain joins TRBV6-1 to TRBJ1-5; D call uncertain. The CDR3 loop is CASSETYGPQHF. Written as DNA, the CDR3 is TGTGCCAGCAGTGAAACATACGGGCCCCAGCATTTT.